The entry below gives a single TCR beta chain sequence along with its context. The sample is drawn from a study of blood T cell repertoires in COVID-19. For the study at large: There were acute and convalescent COVID-19 samples, and they came from the United States, Italy and Spain. T cells, B-cell-depleted T cells, or PBMCs provided the cDNA or gDNA that served as material.

Trimming took 4 bases from V and 3 from J, leaving 9 bases between them. The CDR3 loop spans 14 amino acids. Looked up from germline, CDR1 is MNHNY and CDR2 is SVGAGI (reference sequence). Original methodology: The assay estimated nucleated cells by amplifying reference gene primers. The data were produced by immunoSEQ multiplex PCR, yet TCRdb's version contains in-frame clones alone and is incomplete. The DNA was the basis for D and trimming; V, J and clone size are from that table. The top ten clones hold roughly 9.8% of a sample with 80,000 to 95,000 clones, approximately 77% of them seen once. The sample consisted of peripheral blood. The J gene is TRBJ1-4, the V gene TRBV6-6; no clear D. This clonotype was sampled from an elderly woman with acute or convalescent COVID-19. CDR3 region: CASSSPRANEKLFF. The CDR3 nucleotides read TGTGCCAGCAGTTCTCCACGGGCTAATGAAAAACTGTTTTTT.